One and the same sample provided the 21 T cell receptor beta chains below, sequenced in a study of CD8 T cells in ankylosing spondylitis. MiXCR, run by TCRdb on the 5' RACE reads, gives a single entry per CDR3 protein. The sample holds tens of thousands of distinct CDR3 sequences, 3% to 3.5% seen once. Material: blood, either unsorted or a sorted T cell fraction (not recorded which). These receptor sequences come from a male donor with ankylosing spondylitis or in good health (not recorded which).

This clonotype was recorded at least ten times. The chain has TRBV9 and TRBJ2-3, with 9 positions matching TRBD2. The V segment lost 3 bases and the J segment 3 bases; nucleotides outside the gene matches: 2. The germline gives CDR1 SGDLS, CDR2 YYNGEE. The CDR3 consists of 14 residues. This chain's CDR3 is CASSEGLATDTQYF. The CDR3 region has the DNA TGTGCCAGCAGCGAGGGACTAGCTACAGATACGCAGTATTTT.

This clonotype was seen ten or more times. The V gene is TRBV9, the J gene TRBJ1-2, with TRBD1 matching 7 bases. Germline CDR1 is SGDLS and CDR2 is YYNGEE. The CDR3 contains 13 residues. V dropped 3 bases and J dropped 7; count of bases not matched to a gene: 6. The CDR3 spells CASSGGQDFGYTF. The CDR3 DNA sequence: TGTGCCAGCAGCGGTGGACAGGACTTTGGCTACACCTTC.

This clonotype was seen ten or more times. The rearrangement joins TRBV9 to TRBJ2-3; D gene ambiguous. Looked up from germline, CDR1 is SGDLS and CDR2 is YYNGEE. V gave up 0 bases and J gave up 6 bases, with 8 bases separating them. The CDR3 runs 13 residues. The CDR3 region is CASSVEISDTQYF. The DNA for the CDR3 is TGTGCCAGCAGCGTAGAGATCTCGGATACGCAGTATTTT.

In this sample, this clonotype turned up many times. The chain has TRBV9 and TRBJ2-1, with D maybe TRBD1 (6 bases). Looked up from germline, CDR1 is SGDLS and CDR2 is YYNGEE. V shed 4 bases and J shed 6 bases, with 23 bases lying between them. CDR3 length equals 17 residues. The CDR3 sequence: CASSLRDRQGQTNEQFF. The CDR3 DNA reads as TGTGCCAGCAGCCTACGGGATCGGCAGGGGCAAACCAATGAGCAGTTCTTC.

This clonotype was picked up many times. This rearrangement joins TRBV9 to TRBJ1-1; no clear D. The length of the CDR3 is 14 residues. V was pared by 2 bases and J by 0 bases, with 8 bases between. Germline CDR1 reads SGDLS; CDR2 reads YYNGEE. This chain's CDR3 is CASSVEAMNTEAFF. In DNA, the CDR3 is TGTGCCAGCAGCGTCGAGGCGATGAACACTGAAGCTTTCTTT.

There are many counts of this clonotype. The chain employs TRBV9 and TRBJ2-5, with a possible D match to TRBD1 (6 bases). The CDR3 contains 17 residues. Germline lookup yields CDR1 SGDLS and CDR2 YYNGEE. V was shortened by 0 bases and J by 2 bases, with 17 bases between the two germline ends. The CDR3 spells CASSVGGRQGHQETQYF. CDR3 sequence (DNA): TGTGCCAGCAGCGTAGGGGGCCGCCAGGGGCATCAAGAGACCCAGTACTTC.

This clonotype was recorded many times. The chain has TRBV9 and TRBJ1-2; weak D call: TRBD1 (6 bases). The germline V gene has CDR1 SGDLS and CDR2 YYNGEE. The CDR3 is 15 amino acids. V was trimmed by 4 bases and J by 0 bases, leaving 13 bases between them. In DNA, the CDR3 is TGTGCCAGCAGCATCGAGGGGACAACTAACTATGGCTACACCTTC. Its protein product is CASSIEGTTNYGYTF. Supplemented by reference TRBV9 and TRBJ1-2, the full variable domain reads DSGVTQTPKHLITATGQRVTLRCSPRSGDLSVYWYQQSLDQGLQFLIQYYNGEERAKGNILERFSAQQFPDLHSELNLSSLELGDSALYFCASSIEGTTNYGYTFGSGTRLTVV.

This clonotype was counted ten times or more. This rearrangement joins TRBV9 to TRBJ2-3; a possible D gene is TRBD1 (6 bases). CDR3 length: 14 amino acids. Germline-derived CDR1 and CDR2 are SGDLS and YYNGEE. Between the trimmed V and J ends, which lost 4 bases and 2 bases, there was a span of 11 bases. CDR3 nucleotide sequence: TGTGCCAGCAGCCCCGGACAGATCACAGATACGCAGTATTTT. Translation gives CASSPGQITDTQYF.

This clonotype has at least ten counts. This chain joins TRBV9 and TRBJ2-3, with D unclear. Trimming stripped 4 bases from V and 3 bases from J, with 12 bases between. This CDR3 is 14 amino acids long. The V gene's germline CDR1 is SGDLS and CDR2 YYNGEE. This CDR3 reads CASSPQALTDTQYF. The CDR3 nucleotides read TGTGCCAGCAGCCCCCAGGCCTTAACAGATACGCAGTATTTT.

This clonotype was seen ten or more times. The rearrangement uses TRBV9 and TRBJ2-3, with 9 positions matching TRBD2. CDR1 SGDLS and CDR2 YYNGEE come from the germline V gene. The CDR3 is 16 amino acids. After removal of 0 bases from V and 5 bases from J, the junction contained 7 bases not matched to a gene. As DNA, the CDR3 is TGTGCCAGCAGCGTAGGTAGGGGACTAGCCCTAGATACGCAGTATTTT. Translating gives CASSVGRGLALDTQYF.

This clonotype was counted at least ten times. The rearrangement uses TRBV9 and TRBJ1-3; D gene ambiguous. V lost 1 base, J lost 0 bases, and 5 bases lay in between. This CDR3 region has 14 residues. CDR1 and CDR2 from the germline V gene are SGDLS and YYNGEE. As DNA, the CDR3 is TGTGCCAGCAGCGTACAGAACTCTGGAAACACCATATATTTT. Its translation: CASSVQNSGNTIYF.

This clonotype was observed at least ten times. The chain couples TRBV9 to TRBJ2-1; 9 positions match TRBD2. Per the germline V gene, CDR1 is SGDLS and CDR2 is YYNGEE. J gave up 7 bases and V 0 bases, and 8 bases lay outside the gene matches. The CDR3 extends over 16 amino acids. The CDR3 nucleotides read TGTGCCAGCAGCGTAGTCGGCGGGGGGGCCTTAAATGAGCAGTTCTTC. Translated, it gives CASSVVGGGALNEQFF.

There are many counts of this clonotype. The V and J genes are TRBV9 and TRBJ2-3; 10 bases line up with TRBD1. Germline CDR1 reads SGDLS; CDR2 reads YYNGEE. The V and J ends lost 4 bases and 3 bases, in that order; junction bases with no gene match: 11. The CDR3 loop spans 17 amino acids. CDR3 amino acids: CASSRRIGQGGTDTQYF. In DNA form, the CDR3 reads TGTGCCAGCAGCAGACGAATCGGACAGGGGGGGACAGATACGCAGTATTTT.

This clonotype was observed at least ten times. J is TRBJ2-5 and V is TRBV9; D might be TRBD2 (5 bases). The CDR3 length is 15 residues. The V end lost 5 bases, the J end lost 4 bases, and 18 bases lay between the germline ends. Germline V gene sequence: CDR1 SGDLS, CDR2 YYNGEE. CDR3 region: CASSPGGSAIETQYF. DNA for the CDR3: TGTGCCAGCAGTCCCGGCGGTAGCGCGATAGAGACCCAGTACTTC.

The table lists this clonotype with many counts. The chain uses TRBV9 and TRBJ2-3, with 12 bases lining up with TRBD2. The CDR3 length is 16 residues. Germline loops: CDR1 SGDLS, CDR2 YYNGEE. The trim removed 4 bases at V and 2 bases at J, leaving 5 bases unmatched. Here the CDR3 reads CASSLRTSGTTDTQYF. CDR3 coding DNA: TGTGCCAGCAGCCTCCGGACTAGCGGGACCACAGATACGCAGTATTTT.

Many counts were recorded for this clonotype. This rearrangement joins TRBV9 to TRBJ2-2; 11 nucleotides line up with TRBD2. This CDR3 is 17 amino acids long. J was trimmed by 4 bases and V by 0 bases; bases with no gene match: 5. Per germline, CDR1 SGDLS and CDR2 YYNGEE. The CDR3 nucleotides read TGTGCCAGCAGCGTAGGGTCGGGACTAGCGGTCACCGGGGAGCTGTTTTTT. Its protein product is CASSVGSGLAVTGELFF.

This clonotype occurred many times. This chain joins TRBV9 and TRBJ1-4; D possibly corresponds to TRBD1 (5 bases). This CDR3 is built from 16 residues. Trimming removed 2 bases at V and 5 bases at J, with 16 bases between. Per the germline V gene, CDR1 is SGDLS and CDR2 is YYNGEE. The CDR3 nucleotides read TGTGCCAGCAGCGTCTTAGACGGGGCCCTGAATGAAAAACTGTTTTTT. It specifies CASSVLDGALNEKLFF.

At least ten counts were recorded for this clonotype. The rearrangement links TRBV9 to TRBJ2-1, with TRBD2 matching 13 bases. Trimming removed 3 bases from V and 8 bases from J; junction bases left unmatched: 5. CDR3 length equals 15 residues. CDR1 and CDR2 (germline): SGDLS, YYNGEE. For the CDR3, the DNA is TGTGCCAGCAGCGCAACGGGACTAGCGGGATATGAGCAGTTCTTC. Amino acid sequence: CASSATGLAGYEQFF.

This clonotype appeared many times. In DNA form, the CDR3 reads TGTGCCAGCAGCGCAGAGGGACAGGGGTCTACAGATACGCAGTATTTT. Translating it yields CASSAEGQGSTDTQYF. The chain links TRBV9 to TRBJ2-3, with 10 bases that match TRBD1. After removal of 3 bases from V and 3 bases from J, the junction contained 7 bases not matched to a gene. The CDR3 covers 16 residues. Looked up from germline, CDR1 is SGDLS and CDR2 is YYNGEE.

This clonotype was picked up many times. This chain joins TRBV9 and TRBJ2-3, with TRBD2 identical over 8 bases. The ends lost 6 bases at V and 4 bases at J; junction bases unmatched: 7. Germline V lookup: CDR1 SGDLS, CDR2 YYNGEE. The CDR3 is made up of 14 amino acids. The DNA of the CDR3 is TGTGCCAGCAACCGGGGGGGGACGGCAGATACGCAGTATTTT. This codes for CASNRGGTADTQYF.

This clonotype was recorded many times. The rearrangement links TRBV9 to TRBJ2-1, with D unresolved. The CDR3 sequence is 13 residues long. V shed 4 bases and J shed 1 base, with 6 bases lying between them. Germline values: CDR1 SGDLS, CDR2 YYNGEE. CDR3 DNA: TGTGCCAGCAGCATAGGGTCCTACAATGAGCAGTTCTTC. Translation: CASSIGSYNEQFF.